This TCR beta chain was sequenced in a study of blood T cell repertoires in COVID-19. All enrollees were about 18 to 100 years old and from 20 to 30 US areas. Each participant's cohort was designated according to participant-reported clinical history. Cohort 3 donors were reported recovered after two negative PCRs, clearance, or symptom resolution. Here immunoSEQ multiplex PCR was the method, and the copy in TCRdb shows in-frame clones only, minus some. The table shows 110,000 to 150,000 clones, with roughly 83% occurring only once. The germline V gene encodes CDR1 SGHTS and CDR2 YDEGEE. This CDR3 has 15 residues. Trimming took 0 bases from V and 0 from J, leaving 7 bases between them.

The chain couples TRBV5-8 to TRBJ1-5; D gene uncertain. Specimen: PBMCs or T cells enriched from blood (not recorded which). The TCR sequence derives from a man in his fifties or sixties who had recovered from COVID-19. CDR3 sequence reads: CASSLEQDSNQPQHF. The CDR3 coding sequence is TGTGCCAGCAGCTTGGAGCAGGATAGCAATCAGCCCCAGCATTTT.